This entry lists 13 T cell receptor beta chains sequenced from one sample in a study of human T cells and chemical hapten exposure. Each CDR3 protein is one row after TCRdb ran MiXCR on the RACE reads. Here the sample spans 250,000 or so distinct CDR3 sequences, roughly 7.4% being singletons. Stated time point: pre-sensitization, week 0. The treatment is: therapeutic diphenylcyclopropenone sensitization with weekly scalp DPC. Sequencing used whole blood, obtained in connection with sensitization to the hapten diphenylcyclopropenone (DPC). These receptors all come from a man aged 18 to 29 with alopecia areata. Some clones in this sample may be carry-over from other donors' samples.

The chain has TRBV20-1 and TRBJ1-1; TRBD1 is a possible D gene (5 bases). The CDR3 length is 13 residues. Germline V gene sequence: CDR1 DFQATT, CDR2 SNEGSKA (reference sequence). V lost 1 base and J lost 2, with 8 bases in between. Here the CDR3 DNA reads TGCAGTGCTAGAGGGGACGGAAACACTGAAGCTTTCTTT. Its protein product is CSARGDGNTEAFF.

This clonotype was picked up many times. The chain recombines TRBV6-5 with TRBJ1-1, with D possibly TRBD1 on 5 matching bases. Germline CDR1 reads MNHEY; CDR2 reads SVGAGI. The CDR3 is 17 amino acids. Trimming shortened V by 7 bases and J by 1 base, and 22 bases separated the two germline ends. The CDR3 DNA is TGTGCCAGCACCCAAATTGGGGGTTTGGGTCAGAACACTGAAGCTTTCTTT. Translating it yields CASTQIGGLGQNTEAFF.

This clonotype was counted a few times. The chain combines TRBV7-3 with TRBJ2-1, with unresolved D. This CDR3 has 14 amino acids. V gave up 3 bases and J gave up 13 bases, with 19 bases separating them. Germline lookup yields CDR1 SGHTA and CDR2 FQGTGA. This CDR3 is CASSLPLQSGRQFF. Here the CDR3 DNA reads TGTGCCAGCAGCTTGCCTCTTCAATCAGGCCGCCAGTTCTTC.

The V gene is TRBV9, the J gene TRBJ1-2, with a possible D match to TRBD1 (5 bases). Germline V gene lookup returns CDR1 SGDLS and CDR2 YYNGEE. V lost 4 bases to trimming and J lost 2 bases, with 12 bases between them. The length of the CDR3 is 14 residues. CDR3 DNA: TGTGCCAGCAGCTCCCTGGGACGCAACTATGGCTACACCTTC. This translates into CASSSLGRNYGYTF.

The V gene is TRBV18, the J gene TRBJ2-3; no definite D call. V lost 3 bases to trimming and J lost 3 bases, with 22 bases between them. CDR1 and CDR2 from the germline V gene are KGHSH and LQKENI. The CDR3 sequence is 18 residues long. The DNA for the CDR3 is TGTGCCAGCTCACCTAGTCGCGTAAGGTCCCTAGGGACAGATACGCAGTATTTT. Translating it yields CASSPSRVRSLGTDTQYF.

In its sample, this clonotype was seen a few times. The chain is built from TRBV20-1 and TRBJ1-2; the D is unclear. Germline CDR1 is DFQATT and CDR2 is SNEGSKA (reference sequence). The CDR3 runs to 11 residues. Trimming stripped 5 bases from V and 5 bases from J, with 9 bases between. The CDR3 protein is CSAGEWYGYTF. The CDR3 nucleotides read TGCAGTGCTGGGGAGTGGTATGGCTACACCTTC.

This chain uses TRBV9 with TRBJ1-2; tentatively, D is TRBD1 (6 bases). The ends were cut back, 4 bases at V and 0 bases at J, with 13 bases in the middle. From germline, CDR1 is SGDLS and CDR2 YYNGEE. This CDR3 comprises 15 residues. CDR3 in amino acids: CASSPTTGTNYGYTF. The CDR3 DNA sequence: TGTGCCAGCAGCCCCACGACAGGCACTAACTATGGCTACACCTTC.

This clonotype appeared a few times. The rearrangement uses TRBV12-3 or TRBV12-4 and TRBJ2-6, with D perhaps given as TRBD1 or TRBD2 (5 bases each). Trimming removed 6 bases from V and 0 bases from J, with 12 bases in between. The CDR3 contains 16 residues. The CDR3 DNA sequence: TGTGCCAGCAGCGGGACCTCACTCTCTGGGGCCAACGTCCTGACTTTC. Protein sequence: CASSGTSLSGANVLTF.

The chain uses TRBV7-9 and TRBJ2-2; tentatively, D is TRBD1 or TRBD2 (5 bases each). Germline V gene lookup returns CDR1 SEHNR and CDR2 FQNEAQ (reference sequence). V lost 5 bases and J lost 9, with 19 bases in between. The CDR3 spans 15 residues. CDR3 protein: CASSRRRDLARELFF. As DNA, the CDR3 is TGTGCCAGCAGCCGACGCAGGGACCTGGCCCGGGAGCTGTTTTTT.

The chain has TRBV9 and TRBJ2-5; unclear D gene. Looked up from germline, CDR1 is SGDLS and CDR2 is YYNGEE. The CDR3 totals 14 residues. V gave up 3 bases and J gave up 0 bases, with 9 bases separating them. This chain's CDR3 is CASSATRYQETQYF. DNA for the CDR3: TGTGCCAGCAGCGCGACAAGGTACCAAGAGACCCAGTACTTC.

The chain employs TRBV7-8 and TRBJ1-5; 7 nucleotides line up with TRBD1. After removal of 2 bases from V and 0 bases from J, the junction contained 4 bases not matched to a gene. This CDR3 comprises 16 residues. Germline V gene data show CDR1 as SGHVS and CDR2 as FQNEAQ. The CDR3 coding sequence is TGTGCCAGCAGCTTATACAGGGGCTATAGCAATCAGCCCCAGCATTTT. It is translated as CASSLYRGYSNQPQHF.

V gene TRBV20-1 combines with J gene TRBJ2-5; 9 bases map to TRBD1. V gave up 6 bases and J gave up 4 bases; unmatched junction bases: 15. Germline assignment: CDR1 DFQATT and CDR2 SNEGSKA (reference sequence). The CDR3 loop spans 16 amino acids. The DNA for the CDR3 is TGCAGTGCGCTCCGCGGCACAGGGGGCTTGGGAGAGACCCAGTACTTC. Amino acids: CSALRGTGGLGETQYF.

This clonotype was seen only a few times. The V gene is TRBV12-3 or TRBV12-4, the J gene TRBJ2-2; no firm D call. V lost 8 bases to trimming and J lost 3 bases, with 7 bases between them. The CDR3 runs to 12 residues. The CDR3 DNA is TGTGCCAGCCTCCCGGACACCGGGGAGCTGTTTTTT. It specifies CASLPDTGELFF.